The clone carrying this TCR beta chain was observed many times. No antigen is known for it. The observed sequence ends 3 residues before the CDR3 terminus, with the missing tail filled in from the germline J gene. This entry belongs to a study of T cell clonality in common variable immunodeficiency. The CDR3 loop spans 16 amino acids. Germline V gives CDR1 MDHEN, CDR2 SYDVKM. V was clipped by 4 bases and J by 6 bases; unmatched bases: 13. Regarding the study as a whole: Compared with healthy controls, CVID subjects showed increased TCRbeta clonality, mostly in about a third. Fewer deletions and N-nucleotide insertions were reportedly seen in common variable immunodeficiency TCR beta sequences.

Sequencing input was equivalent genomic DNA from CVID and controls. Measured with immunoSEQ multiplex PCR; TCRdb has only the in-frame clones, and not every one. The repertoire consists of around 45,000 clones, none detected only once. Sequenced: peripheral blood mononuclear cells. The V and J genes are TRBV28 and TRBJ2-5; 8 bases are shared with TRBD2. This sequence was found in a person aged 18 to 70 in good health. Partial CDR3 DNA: TGTGCCAGCAGTTCCACCGGGACTAGGGGGGAAAAGACC. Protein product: CASSSTGTRGEKT. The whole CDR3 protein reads CASSSTGTRGEKTQYF.